A selection of T cell receptor beta chains follows, all from one sample in a study of T cells in Graves' hyperthyroidism and ophthalmopathy. Each CDR3 protein is one row after TCRdb ran MiXCR on the multiplex PCR reads. The repertoire holds around 690,000 distinct CDR3 sequences, with 20% to 25% as singletons. Sequencing was done on a sample of blood. The origin of the receptors is a man aged 30-40 years with Graves' ophthalmopathy. Each CDR3 is given with its conserved first and last residue. Fields, in order: CDR3 DNA, CDR3 protein, D gene, J gene, V gene, clone size. D genes are given only for firm matches. Expanded clones get a size class; other rows say once, few or many, or leave the size out.

DNA: TGCAGTACGTGGACTAGCGGGAGGCAGAGTACGCAGTATTTT
CDR3: CSTWTSGRQSTQYF
D: TRBD2
J: TRBJ2-3
V: TRBV20-1
size: .

DNA: TGTGCCAGCAGTTACCCGGGCCCACACTCTGGGGCCAACGTCCTGACTTTC
CDR3: CASSYPGPHSGANVLTF
D: .
J: TRBJ2-6
V: TRBV6-5
size: few

DNA: TGTGCCAGCAGCCCGCCGTTTAATGAAAAACTGTTTTTT
CDR3: CASSPPFNEKLFF
D: .
J: TRBJ1-4
V: TRBV12-3/TRBV12-4
size: once

DNA: TGTGCCAGCAGTTTTTGGGGGGGTGCTGGCTACACCTTC
CDR3: CASSFWGGAGYTF
D: .
J: TRBJ1-2
V: TRBV27
size: many

DNA: TGTGCCAGCAGTTTGGCGTCAGGGACTGGAAACACCATATATTTT
CDR3: CASSLASGTGNTIYF
D: .
J: TRBJ1-3
V: TRBV28
size: few

DNA: TGTGCCAGCAGTGAACCGGGCTACACCAACACCGGGGAGCTGTTTTTT
CDR3: CASSEPGYTNTGELFF
D: .
J: TRBJ2-2
V: TRBV6-1
size: many

DNA: TGTGCCAGCAGTACCTCGGGACAGCCCTACGAGCAGTACTTC
CDR3: CASSTSGQPYEQYF
D: TRBD1
J: TRBJ2-7
V: TRBV27
size: .

DNA: TGTGCCAGCCTGATAAACAGGGACCCCTACAATGAGCAGTTCTTC
CDR3: CASLINRDPYNEQFF
D: .
J: TRBJ2-1
V: TRBV6-1
size: .

DNA: TGCGCCAGCAGCTCCCGAGCGGGAGGTCCCAATGAGCAGTTCTTC
CDR3: CASSSRAGGPNEQFF
D: TRBD2
J: TRBJ2-1
V: TRBV5-1
size: few

DNA: TGTGCCAGCTCACCAGACAGGGTCTTTGAAAAACTGTTTTTT
CDR3: CASSPDRVFEKLFF
D: TRBD1
J: TRBJ1-4
V: TRBV18
size: few

DNA: TGTGCCAGCAGCTCCCACCCGACGGTACCCAACACCGGGGAGCTGTTTTTT
CDR3: CASSSHPTVPNTGELFF
D: .
J: TRBJ2-2
V: TRBV7-6
size: .

DNA: TGCAGTGCAGCGGGACTAGCGGACTACGAGCAGTACTTC
CDR3: CSAAGLADYEQYF
D: TRBD2
J: TRBJ2-7
V: TRBV20-1
size: many

DNA: TGCAGTGCTAGCGCGACAGGGGGCATCGGCTACACCTTC
CDR3: CSASATGGIGYTF
D: TRBD1
J: TRBJ1-2
V: TRBV20-1
size: .

DNA: TGTGCCGGAAGTCCGGAGGGGTCCTACGAGCAGTACTTC
CDR3: CAGSPEGSYEQYF
D: .
J: TRBJ2-7
V: TRBV5-5
size: many

DNA: TGTGCCAGCAGCCAACCCAGCGGGACATACAATGAGCAGTTCTTC
CDR3: CASSQPSGTYNEQFF
D: .
J: TRBJ2-1
V: TRBV3-1
size: .

DNA: TGCAGTGCTAGCGGCGGGGACAGGGCGGTAGCGGGCAGGCGGGTGACTGAAGCTTTCTTT
CDR3: CSASGGDRAVAGRRVTEAFF
D: TRBD1
J: TRBJ1-1
V: TRBV20-1
size: .

DNA: TGCAGCGTTGGGCGTGGGGGACATAACAATGAGCAGTTCTTC
CDR3: CSVGRGGHNNEQFF
D: .
J: TRBJ2-1
V: TRBV29-1
size: few

DNA: TGTGCCAGCAGTTATTCCGGGACTGCAATTGGAGATGGCTACACCTTC
CDR3: CASSYSGTAIGDGYTF
D: .
J: TRBJ1-2
V: TRBV6-1
size: .

DNA: TGTGCCAGCAGTTTCCCTAGTCTCCAAGAGACCCAGTACTTC
CDR3: CASSFPSLQETQYF
D: .
J: TRBJ2-5
V: TRBV28
size: many

DNA: TGTGCCAGCAACCCGTCAATAGCGGGAGTCGGGGAGACCCAGTACTTC
CDR3: CASNPSIAGVGETQYF
D: TRBD2
J: TRBJ2-5
V: TRBV11-2
size: many

DNA: TGTGCCTGGAGTGTACAGGGAGATGCACCCCTCCACTTT
CDR3: CAWSVQGDAPLHF
D: .
J: TRBJ1-6
V: TRBV30
size: few

DNA: TGCAGTGCTAGCAGGCGGGAGGGTACAGATACGCAGTATTTT
CDR3: CSASRREGTDTQYF
D: TRBD2
J: TRBJ2-3
V: TRBV20-1
size: .

DNA: TGTGCCAGCAGTTTATCGGAAACTAGCGGGAGGCGCGGGGAGCTGTTTTTT
CDR3: CASSLSETSGRRGELFF
D: TRBD2
J: TRBJ2-2
V: TRBV27
size: .

DNA: TGTGCCAGCAGCCCCTCCTTGGGGACAGCATATGGCTACACCTTC
CDR3: CASSPSLGTAYGYTF
D: TRBD1
J: TRBJ1-2
V: TRBV28
size: many

DNA: TGTGCCTGGAGTTTACAGGGGGCCCAGCCCCAGCATTTT
CDR3: CAWSLQGAQPQHF
D: TRBD1
J: TRBJ1-5
V: TRBV30
size: few

DNA: TGTGCCAGCAGCCCAACTCGTACAGTGGGGGGCACAGATACGCAGTATTTT
CDR3: CASSPTRTVGGTDTQYF
D: .
J: TRBJ2-3
V: TRBV9
size: .

DNA: TGTGCCAGCGGCCGGGGGGAGTGGTCCTACGAGCAGTACTTC
CDR3: CASGRGEWSYEQYF
D: TRBD2
J: TRBJ2-7
V: TRBV28
size: many

DNA: TGTGCCAGCAGACCGACCGGGACTGGAAACACCATATGTTTT
CDR3: CASRPTGTGNTICF
D: .
J: TRBJ1-3
V: TRBV6-1
size: .

DNA: TGTGCCAGCAGCTTAGGATTGGGTGGGCAGCCCCAGCATTTT
CDR3: CASSLGLGGQPQHF
D: .
J: TRBJ1-5
V: TRBV11-2
size: many

DNA: TGTGCCAGCAGCCCACTAGCGGGAGGGACAGATACGCAGTATTTT
CDR3: CASSPLAGGTDTQYF
D: TRBD2
J: TRBJ2-3
V: TRBV7-2
size: many

DNA: TGTGCCAGCACTAATCTAGCGGGAGTAGCAGATACGCAGTATTTT
CDR3: CASTNLAGVADTQYF
D: TRBD2
J: TRBJ2-3
V: TRBV2
size: few

DNA: TGTGCCAGCAGCCTCGTTGAACGTGTCGGAAACACCATATATTTT
CDR3: CASSLVERVGNTIYF
D: .
J: TRBJ1-3
V: TRBV7-2
size: few

DNA: TGTGCCAGCAGCTTACGGGGTCCAGAAGAGACCCAGTACTTC
CDR3: CASSLRGPEETQYF
D: .
J: TRBJ2-5
V: TRBV11-2
size: many

DNA: TGTGCCAGCAGTGCCCAACTAGCGGGAGGGCCCCACAATGAGCAGTTCTTC
CDR3: CASSAQLAGGPHNEQFF
D: TRBD2
J: TRBJ2-1
V: TRBV28
size: .

DNA: TGCGCCAGCAGTGCTGGGCCCCATGAGCAGTTCTTC
CDR3: CASSAGPHEQFF
D: .
J: TRBJ2-1
V: TRBV10-2
size: few

DNA: TGTGCCAGCAGCCGGAACTCCTACAATGAGCAGTTCTTC
CDR3: CASSRNSYNEQFF
D: .
J: TRBJ2-1
V: TRBV3-1
size: many

DNA: TGTGCCAGCAGCCGCGCACTAGCGGGCGGAAATGAGCAGTTCTTC
CDR3: CASSRALAGGNEQFF
D: TRBD2
J: TRBJ2-1
V: TRBV3-1
size: .

DNA: TGTGCCTGGATGGGCCAGGAGAACTATGGCTACACCTTC
CDR3: CAWMGQENYGYTF
D: .
J: TRBJ1-2
V: TRBV30
size: .

DNA: TGCAGTGCTTCCGGACTAGCGAACTCCTACGAGCAGTACTTC
CDR3: CSASGLANSYEQYF
D: TRBD2
J: TRBJ2-7
V: TRBV20-1
size: few

DNA: TGTGCCAGCAGCTGGGACAGGGGTGACACTGAAGCTTTCTTT
CDR3: CASSWDRGDTEAFF
D: TRBD1
J: TRBJ1-1
V: TRBV11-2
size: many

DNA: TGCAGCGTTGTCGTCCCGCCCGGGGAGCTGTTTTTT
CDR3: CSVVVPPGELFF
D: .
J: TRBJ2-2
V: TRBV29-1
size: few

DNA: TGTGCCAGCAGTTCGTCATTCGGGACCTTACTCTACGAGCAGTACTTC
CDR3: CASSSSFGTLLYEQYF
D: .
J: TRBJ2-7
V: TRBV27
size: few

DNA: TGTGCCAGCAGCGTAGCTATGGGAGCGGCTACCTACAATGAGCAGTTCTTC
CDR3: CASSVAMGAATYNEQFF
D: .
J: TRBJ2-1
V: TRBV9
size: .

DNA: TGTGCCAGCAGTGAGTCGAGAGGGATAAATCAGCCCCAGCATTTT
CDR3: CASSESRGINQPQHF
D: .
J: TRBJ1-5
V: TRBV6-1
size: many

DNA: TGTGCCACCTCGGGAACCGCCATGGACACTGAAGCTTTCTTT
CDR3: CATSGTAMDTEAFF
D: .
J: TRBJ1-1
V: TRBV10-3
size: few

DNA: TGCGCCAGCAGAGTGTTTTGGGAAGACGTTAATGAGCAGTTCTTC
CDR3: CASRVFWEDVNEQFF
D: .
J: TRBJ2-1
V: TRBV5-1
size: .